Sequencing of this T cell receptor (beta chain) was carried out in a study of human T cells and chemical hapten exposure. TCRdb re-analysed the RACE reads in MiXCR, keeping a single row per CDR3 protein. Of over 75,000 distinct CDR3 sequences detected, roughly 7.2% appear once; the ten largest clones hold less than 2%. Described time point: patch test 1, 2 weeks after DPC sensitization. Treatment here: therapeutic diphenylcyclopropenone sensitization with weekly scalp DPC. Samples of blood were obtained prior to the application of each patch test. This clonotype occurred many times. The CDR3 length is 17 residues. Germline CDR1 is MNHEY and CDR2 is SVGAGI. V was pared by 2 bases and J by 3 bases, with 10 bases of the junction left unmatched.

The source of this sequence is a woman in her thirties with alopecia areata. Some clones in this sample may be carry-over from other donors' samples. The chain combines TRBV6-5 with TRBJ1-2; 9 bases align to TRBD1. This specimen consisted of whole blood, obtained in connection with sensitization to the hapten diphenylcyclopropenone (DPC). CDR3 residues: CASSYGSDRGGYYGYTF. For the CDR3, the DNA is TGTGCCAGCAGTTACGGTTCCGACAGGGGGGGATACTATGGCTACACCTTC.